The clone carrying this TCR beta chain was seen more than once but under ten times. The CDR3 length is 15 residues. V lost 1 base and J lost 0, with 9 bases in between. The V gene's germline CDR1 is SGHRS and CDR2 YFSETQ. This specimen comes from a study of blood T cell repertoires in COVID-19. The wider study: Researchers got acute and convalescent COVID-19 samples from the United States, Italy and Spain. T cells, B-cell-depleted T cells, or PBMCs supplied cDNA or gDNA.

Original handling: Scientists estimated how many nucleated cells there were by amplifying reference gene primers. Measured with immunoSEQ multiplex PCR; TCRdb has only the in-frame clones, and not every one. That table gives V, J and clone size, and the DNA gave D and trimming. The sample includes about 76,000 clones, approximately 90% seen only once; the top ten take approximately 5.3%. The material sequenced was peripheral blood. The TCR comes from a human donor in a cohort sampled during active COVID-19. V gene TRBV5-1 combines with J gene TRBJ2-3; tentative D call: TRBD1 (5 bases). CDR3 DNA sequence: TGCGCCAGCAGCTTGTCGAAGGGGAGCACAGATACGCAGTATTTT. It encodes CASSLSKGSTDTQYF. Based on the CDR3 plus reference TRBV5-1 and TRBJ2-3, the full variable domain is KAGVTQTPRYLIKTRGQQVTLSCSPISGHRSVSWYQQTPGQGLQFLFEYFSETQRNKGNFPGRFSGRQFSNSRSEMNVSTLELGDSALYLCASSLSKGSTDTQYFGPGTRLTVL.